These 27 T cell receptor beta chains share one sample of origin, sequenced in a study of CD8 T cells in Susac syndrome. A quantity of roughly 0.5 to 1 ug RNA underwent reverse transcription using random hexamers. TCRdb used MiXCR to reprocess the immunoSEQ multiplex PCR reads, holding one entry per CDR3 protein. This table holds some 190,000 distinct CDR3 sequences, about 95% found once. Sequenced: CD4+ T cells from PBMCs. The receptors derive from a human donor in good health.

CDR3 amino acids: CASSQAGYNEQFF. CDR3 coding DNA: TGTGCCAGCAGCCAAGCGGGCTACAATGAGCAGTTCTTC. The V and J genes are TRBV3-1 and TRBJ2-1; D uncertain. V lost 1 base and J 3 bases, leaving 4 bases between the germline ends. CDR3 length: 13 amino acids. The germline gives CDR1 LGHDT, CDR2 YNNKEL (reference sequence).

The V call is TRBV6-2 or TRBV6-3, the J call TRBJ2-7, with D unresolved. V lost 6 bases and J 2 bases, leaving 11 bases between the germline ends. The length of the CDR3 is 13 residues. The germline V gene has CDR1 MNHEY and CDR2 SVGEGT. As DNA, the CDR3 is TGTGCCAGCAGACCCCCGGCCGCCTACGAGCAGTACGTC. This translates into CASRPPAAYEQYV.

This rearrangement joins TRBV7-2 to TRBJ1-5, with D possibly TRBD1 on 6 matching bases. V lost 1 base and J lost 4, with 14 bases in between. The CDR3 contains 16 residues. In germline, CDR1 is SGHTA, CDR2 FQGNSA. The CDR3 here is CASSLVWGAPNQPQHF. For the CDR3, the DNA is TGTGCCAGCAGCTTAGTCTGGGGGGCCCCGAATCAGCCCCAGCATTTT.

The J gene is TRBJ2-3, the V gene TRBV29-1; 8 bases fit TRBD1. The CDR3 consists of 15 residues. CDR1 SQVTM and CDR2 ANQGSEA come from the germline V gene. V was clipped by 6 bases and J by 4 bases; unmatched bases: 12. The CDR3 coding sequence is TGCAGCGTGGTGAGGACAGGGACGATGCCAGATACGCAGTATTTT. Protein sequence: CSVVRTGTMPDTQYF.

The J gene is TRBJ1-5, the V gene TRBV18; D gene unclear. V shed 5 bases and J shed 4 bases, with 21 bases lying between them. There are 17 residues in the CDR3. The germline CDR1 and CDR2 sequences are KGHSH and LQKENI. CDR3 bases: TGTGCCAGCTCAAGGACCCCACCGGGATCCCTAAATCAGCCCCAGCATTTT. Translated, it gives CASSRTPPGSLNQPQHF.

The rearrangement joins TRBV9 to TRBJ2-3; no clear D gene. The CDR3 extends over 12 amino acids. Germline assignment: CDR1 SGDLS and CDR2 YYNGEE. Trimming took 2 bases from V and 6 from J, leaving 7 bases between them. The CDR3 protein is CASSVILDTQYF. In nucleotides, the CDR3 is TGTGCCAGCAGCGTTATTTTGGATACGCAGTATTTT.

This rearrangement joins TRBV5-1 to TRBJ2-7; TRBD2 is a possible D gene (5 bases). Germline values: CDR1 SGHRS, CDR2 YFSETQ. The CDR3 contains 12 residues. V was cut by 0 bases and J by 9 bases, with 10 bases left in between. CDR3 region: CASSLEGETQYV. In DNA form, the CDR3 reads TGCGCCAGCAGCTTGGAGGGAGAAACGCAGTACGTC.

The table lists this clonotype with a count of one. V is TRBV3-1 and J is TRBJ2-2, with 8 bases lining up with TRBD2. The CDR3 spans 15 residues. After removal of 7 bases from V and 3 bases from J, the junction contained 7 bases not matched to a gene. Looked up from germline, CDR1 is LGHDT and CDR2 is YNNKEL (reference sequence). DNA for the CDR3: TGTGCCAGCATCAAAAGCGGGAGCGACACCGGGGAGCTGTTTTTT. Its protein is CASIKSGSDTGELFF.

This chain connects TRBV20-1 to TRBJ1-4; D unresolved. Trimming pared 7 bases from V and 4 bases from J, leaving 16 bases between. The germline V gene encodes CDR1 DFQATT and CDR2 SNEGSKA (reference sequence). CDR3 length: 14 residues. The CDR3 sequence is CSVPLNGYNEKLFF. Here the CDR3 DNA reads TGCAGTGTCCCCCTGAACGGCTATAATGAAAAACTGTTTTTT.

V gene TRBV14 combines with J gene TRBJ2-1; 9 nucleotides match TRBD1. The germline V gene encodes CDR1 SGHDN and CDR2 FVKESK. V was clipped by 2 bases and J by 6 bases; unmatched bases: 11. The CDR3 runs to 17 residues. CDR3 residues: CASSQLLLRDRANEQFF. The CDR3 DNA reads TGTGCCAGCAGCCAACTCCTGCTTCGGGACAGGGCCAATGAGCAGTTCTTC.

The chain joins TRBV6-5 to TRBJ2-1; TRBD1 is a possible D gene (5 bases). CDR3 size: 16 residues. Trimming took 4 bases from V and 1 from J, leaving 14 bases between them. The germline gives CDR1 MNHEY, CDR2 SVGAGI. The CDR3 here is CASSSHPRGSYNEQFF. The DNA of the CDR3 is TGTGCCAGCAGTTCCCACCCTAGGGGATCCTACAATGAGCAGTTCTTC.

The chain carries TRBV29-1 and TRBJ1-2; no clear D. The CDR3 has 11 amino acids. CDR1 SQVTM and CDR2 ANQGSEA come from the germline V gene. V was pared by 5 bases and J by 4 bases, with 8 bases between. The CDR3 coding sequence is TGCAGCGTTAGATTTTCCTATGGCTACACCTTC. Translation: CSVRFSYGYTF.

V gene TRBV3-1 combines with J gene TRBJ1-4; no clear D gene. The CDR3 covers 15 residues. CDR1 and CDR2 from the germline V gene are LGHDT and YNNKEL (reference sequence). V lost 0 bases and J lost 4, with 9 bases in between. The CDR3 region is CASSQDPGINEKLFF. The CDR3 nucleotides read TGTGCCAGCAGCCAAGATCCCGGGATTAATGAAAAACTGTTTTTT.

The rearrangement uses TRBV4-2 and TRBJ2-7; D is unclear. Trimming cost V 0 bases and J 0 bases, with 6 bases left between them. CDR3 size: 14 residues. Per germline, CDR1 LGHNA and CDR2 YNFKEQ. The CDR3 spells CASSQDSGSYEQYV. CDR3 DNA sequence: TGTGCCAGCAGCCAAGATAGTGGCTCCTACGAGCAGTACGTC.

The V call is TRBV20-1, the J call TRBJ1-5, with D unclear. This CDR3 is built from 13 residues. Germline CDR1 is DFQATT and CDR2 is SNEGSKA (reference sequence). Trimming stripped 3 bases from V and 6 bases from J, with 12 bases between. CDR3 DNA: TGCAGTGCTAGGAGACCCCGCGGTCAGCCCCAGCATTTT. It translates to CSARRPRGQPQHF.

The chain couples TRBV12-3 or TRBV12-4 to TRBJ2-3; D call uncertain. The CDR3 runs to 15 residues. Trimming left V 2 bases short and J 1 base short, with 10 bases between. For the CDR3, the DNA is TGTGCCAGCAGTTTATCCAGCGAAGGCACAGATACGCAGTATTTT. It is translated as CASSLSSEGTDTQYF.

The rearrangement uses TRBV30 and TRBJ2-1; the match to TRBD2 covers 7 bases. V gave up 4 bases and J gave up 4 bases; unmatched junction bases: 4. CDR1 GTSNPN and CDR2 SVGIG come from the germline V gene (reference sequence). There are 13 residues in the CDR3. The CDR3 DNA reads TGTGCCTGGAAGAGCGGGATTTACAATGAGCAGTTCTTC. Translation gives CAWKSGIYNEQFF. Looking up the rest from reference TRBV30 and TRBJ2-1 gives the full variable domain: SQTIHQWPATLVQPVGSPLSLECTVEGTSNPNLYWYRQAAGRGLQLLFYSVGIGQISSEVPQNLSASRPQDRQFILSSKKLLLSDSGFYLCAWKSGIYNEQFFGPGTRLTVL.

The rearrangement links TRBV20-1 to TRBJ1-5; no reliable D call. Trimming pared 6 bases from V and 1 base from J, leaving 16 bases between. Germline loops: CDR1 DFQATT, CDR2 SNEGSKA (reference sequence). CDR3 length equals 15 residues. The CDR3 DNA reads as TGCAGTGCGCCCGGGAGGCCTGGGAGCAATCAGCCCCAGCATTTT. Translating gives CSAPGRPGSNQPQHF.

CDR3 sequence (DNA): TGCAGTGCTAGGAATCCTACTGAAGCTTTCTTT. It codes for CSARNPTEAFF. The chain links TRBV20-1 to TRBJ1-1; D is uncertain. Germline CDR1 and CDR2: DFQATT and SNEGSKA (reference sequence). CDR3 length: 11 residues. V lost 3 bases and J lost 5, with 7 bases in between.

The gene calls are TRBV24-1 and TRBJ2-3, with D perhaps matching TRBD1 (6 bases). V was clipped by 3 bases and J by 6 bases, with 6 bases between them. Germline V gives CDR1 KGHDR, CDR2 SFDVKD. The CDR3 is made up of 12 amino acids. CDR3 protein: CATSDDRDTQYF. CDR3 coding DNA: TGTGCCACCAGTGATGACAGGGATACGCAGTATTTT.

This sequence joins TRBV20-1 and TRBJ1-2, with a possible D match to TRBD1 (5 bases). This CDR3 contains 12 residues. Germline loops: CDR1 DFQATT, CDR2 SNEGSKA (reference sequence). V was shortened by 3 bases and J by 13 bases, with 18 bases between the two germline ends. The CDR3 protein is CSASVRDLRGTF. The CDR3 DNA sequence: TGCAGTGCTAGCGTCAGGGACCTGCGGGGCACCTTC.

The chain is built from TRBV27 and TRBJ2-5; D is tentatively TRBD1 or TRBD2 (5 bases each). Germline CDR1 MNHEY, CDR2 SMNVEV (reference sequence). The CDR3 covers 13 residues. V lost 6 bases to trimming and J lost 4 bases, with 12 bases between them. DNA of the CDR3: TGTGCCAGCAGGGAGAGGGGAAGAGAGACCCAGTACTTC. Its translation: CASRERGRETQYF.

This chain's CDR3 is CASSALAGGLNEQFF. The DNA of the CDR3 is TGTGCCAGCAGCGCACTAGCGGGAGGGCTCAATGAGCAGTTCTTC. This rearrangement joins TRBV7-9 to TRBJ2-1; 13 nucleotides line up with TRBD2. Trimming cost V 5 bases and J 6 bases; bases outside gene matches: 4. This CDR3 comprises 15 residues. Per the germline V gene, CDR1 is SEHNR and CDR2 is FQNEAQ (reference sequence).

The rearrangement joins TRBV29-1 to TRBJ2-7; D uncertain. This CDR3 contains 12 residues. Trimming removed 5 bases at V and 1 base at J, with 9 bases between. Looked up from germline, CDR1 is SQVTM and CDR2 is ANQGSEA. The CDR3 coding sequence is TGCAGCGTTCACGAAGGGTCCTACGAGCAGTACTTC. This translates into CSVHEGSYEQYF.

V usage is TRBV20-1 and J usage is TRBJ2-1; 7 positions agree with TRBD2. Germline V gene lookup returns CDR1 DFQATT and CDR2 SNEGSKA (reference sequence). Losses at the gene ends were 3 bases for V and 3 bases for J; bases not matched to a gene: 8. This CDR3 is built from 15 residues. CDR3 sequence: CSASVSGGSYNEQFF. The DNA for the CDR3 is TGCAGTGCTAGTGTCTCTGGCGGGAGCTACAATGAGCAGTTCTTC.

This chain uses TRBV6-2 or TRBV6-3 with TRBJ2-5, with D possibly TRBD2 on 6 matching bases. Trimming took off 11 bases at V and 4 bases at J, with 14 bases between the two ends. The germline gives CDR1 MNHEY, CDR2 SVGEGT. The CDR3 sequence is 12 residues long. CDR3 loop: CAGRGDGETQYF. The CDR3 coding sequence is TGTGCCGGGCGCGGGGACGGAGAGACCCAGTACTTC.

V and J are TRBV12-3 or TRBV12-4 and TRBJ2-7; D not resolved. With 1 base removed from V and 6 bases from J, the gap between germline ends came to 10 bases. The CDR3 runs to 13 residues. CDR3 in amino acids: CASSLVVAFEQYF. The CDR3, as DNA: TGTGCCAGCAGTTTAGTTGTGGCATTCGAGCAGTACTTC.